These 9 T cell receptor beta chains were sequenced from one sample in a study of cytomegalovirus exposure and HLA in healthy donors. Primers: 60 Vbeta forward and 13 Jbeta reverse. Produced via immunoSEQ multiplex PCR; TCRdb's table is partial and in-frame only. The top ten hold approximately 4.5% of the sample, which has about 130,000 clones, 10% to 13% seen once. Source material: PBMCs. Receptor source: a woman aged 18 to 35 in good health and CMV-seropositive.

This clone appeared a few times. This chain joins TRBV28 and TRBJ1-2; D remains unclear. The germline V gene encodes CDR1 MDHEN and CDR2 SYDVKM. This CDR3 has 13 amino acids. V was pared by 5 bases and J by 4 bases, with 11 bases between. Written as DNA, the CDR3 is TGTGCCAGCAGTCGATTGGTGAGCTATGGCTACACCTTC. Translation: CASSRLVSYGYTF.

J is TRBJ2-7 and V is TRBV27, with unresolved D. CDR3 size: 14 residues. The V and J ends lost 0 bases and 0 bases respectively, with 6 bases between them. CDR1 MNHEY and CDR2 SMNVEV come from the germline V gene (reference sequence). The CDR3 region has the DNA TGTGCCAGCAGTTTATCGATTAGCTCCTACGAGCAGTACTTC. It yields the protein CASSLSISSYEQYF.

This clone showed up many times. This chain uses TRBV6-1 with TRBJ1-2; 7 nucleotides align to TRBD1. Germline V gives CDR1 MNHNS, CDR2 SASEGT. The length of the CDR3 is 13 residues. With 11 bases clipped from V and 4 bases from J, the junction kept 10 bases outside the gene matches. In DNA form, the CDR3 reads TGTGCCTACACGACAGGGTCGGGCTATGGCTACACCTTC. It specifies CAYTTGSGYGYTF.

The chain recombines TRBV5-1 with TRBJ1-1; D might be TRBD1 (6 bases). Deletions cut 4 bases from V and 7 bases from J, with 14 bases between. CDR3 size: 13 residues. The germline CDR1 and CDR2 sequences are SGHRS and YFSETQ. This CDR3 reads CASSQQTGGEAFF. For the CDR3, the DNA is TGCGCCAGCAGCCAACAGACAGGAGGTGAAGCTTTCTTT.

The chain carries TRBV14 and TRBJ1-1; TRBD1 might be the D (6 bases). V was cut by 1 base and J by 1 base, with 7 bases left in between. The germline CDR1 and CDR2 sequences are SGHDN and FVKESK. CDR3 length: 14 amino acids. The chain's CDR3 is CASSQGGPNTEAFF. CDR3 coding DNA: TGTGCCAGCAGCCAAGGGGGGCCGAACACTGAAGCTTTCTTT. Full variable domain (remainder filled in from reference TRBV14 and TRBJ1-1): EAGVTQFPSHSVIEKGQTVTLRCDPISGHDNLYWYRRVMGKEIKFLLHFVKESKQDESGMPNNRFLAERTGGTYSTLKVQPAELEDSGVYFCASSQGGPNTEAFFGQGTRLTVV.

The chain combines TRBV11-2 with TRBJ1-6; no clear D. Germline CDR1 is SGHAT and CDR2 is FQNNGV. This CDR3 has 14 amino acids. With 3 bases removed from V and 8 bases from J, the gap between germline ends came to 11 bases. The chain's CDR3 is CASSFFQVDSPLHF. As DNA, the CDR3 is TGTGCCAGCAGCTTTTTCCAGGTTGATTCACCCCTCCACTTT.

V and J are TRBV30 and TRBJ2-7; 13 positions match TRBD2. This CDR3 has 15 residues. Germline V gene data show CDR1 as GTSNPN and CDR2 as SVGIG (reference sequence). After removal of 0 bases from V and 6 bases from J, the junction contained 5 bases not matched to a gene. The CDR3 region is CAWSVTSGRAIEQYF. CDR3 DNA: TGTGCCTGGAGTGTAACTAGCGGGAGGGCAATCGAGCAGTACTTC. The full variable domain, rest sourced from reference TRBV30 and TRBJ2-7, is SQTIHQWPATLVQPVGSPLSLECTVEGTSNPNLYWYRQAAGRGLQLLFYSVGIGQISSEVPQNLSASRPQDRQFILSSKKLLLSDSGFYLCAWSVTSGRAIEQYFGPGTRLTVT.

The rearrangement joins TRBV28 to TRBJ2-1; D uncertain. With 3 bases removed from V and 8 bases from J, the gap between germline ends came to 5 bases. The CDR3 contains 11 residues. Looked up from germline, CDR1 is MDHEN and CDR2 is SYDVKM. CDR3 amino acids: CASSFRDEQFF. DNA for the CDR3: TGTGCCAGCAGTTTTCGAGATGAGCAGTTCTTC.

V and J are TRBV5-5 and TRBJ1-2, with 10 nucleotides matching TRBD1. CDR1 is SGHKS and CDR2 is YYEKEE in the germline V gene (reference sequence). With V trimmed by 3 bases and J by 3 bases, 5 bases remained unmatched. The CDR3 totals 15 residues. In DNA, the CDR3 is TGTGCCAGCAGCTGGGCCGGGACAGGGGACTATGGCTACACCTTC. Translating it yields CASSWAGTGDYGYTF.